The entry below gives a single T cell receptor (beta chain) sequence along with its context. Antigen: not known. This record belongs to a study of shared clonotypes between healthy human individuals. CDR1 LNHDA and CDR2 SQIVND come from the germline V gene (reference sequence). There are 15 residues in the CDR3. The ends lost 2 bases at V and 3 bases at J; junction bases unmatched: 4. Profiled with immunoSEQ multiplex PCR; TCRdb holds only in-frame clones, not every one. Of about 2.4 million clones listed, 90% to 95% are singletons. Study conclusions and caveats: Collection of samples was limited to blood; tissue repertoires likely differ. Naive CD4 clonotypes were shared across several donors at roughly 5%.

The chain carries TRBV19 and TRBJ2-7; 10 bases match TRBD1. Sequencing input: naive CD4+ T cells sorted from blood. Subset given: CD45RA+ positively selected. This receptor was identified in a young man in good health. Here the CDR3 reads CASSIQGQGIYEQYF. The CDR3 bases are TGTGCCAGTAGTATACAGGGACAGGGGATCTACGAGCAGTACTTC.